The TCR beta chain described here comes from a study of blood T cell repertoires in COVID-19. Study-level background: The samples span acute and convalescent COVID-19 from the United States, Italy and Spain. The cDNA or gDNA used as material had been derived from T cells, B-cell-depleted T cells, or PBMCs.

Per the study methods: How many nucleated cells were present was estimated from reference gene primer amplification. Using immunoSEQ multiplex PCR, the repertoire was profiled, and TCRdb retains in-frame clones only, with some absent. That table gives V, J and clone size, and the DNA gave D and trimming. The sample has a few hundred thousand clones, approximately 78% seen once. Across about 22 US areas, participants ranged in age from about 18 to 90 years. The CDR3 is 14 amino acids. The germline V gene has CDR1 LGHDT and CDR2 YNNKEL (reference sequence). V dropped 5 bases and J dropped 7; count of bases not matched to a gene: 7.

Specimen: PBMCs or T cells enriched from blood (not recorded which). The rearrangement joins TRBV3-1 (or the pseudogene TRBV3-2) to TRBJ2-1; 8 nucleotides match TRBD1. The TCR sequence derives from a middle-aged man who had been exposed to COVID-19. CDR3 amino acids: CASSSAGGPNEQFF. CDR3 sequence (DNA): TGTGCCAGCAGCTCGGCAGGGGGCCCTAATGAGCAGTTCTTC.